Sequencing of this T cell receptor beta chain was carried out in a study of T-cell memory formation after mild COVID-19. The wider study: Largely donor-specific TCR clusters were found. Broader study findings: The study detected some responding clones in pre-infection memory, suggesting cross-reactive memory joined. Still unconfirmed is whether the second-wave clones peaking on day 37 recognized SARS-CoV-2. A balance of CD4 and CD8 characterized clones contracting day 15 to 85, whereas later expanders leaned CD4+.

To note about this clonotype: Its antigen is still unknown.

Trimming pared 0 bases from V and 8 bases from J, leaving 18 bases between. The CDR3 contains 16 residues. Germline V CDR1 and CDR2: SGHRS, YFSETQ. TCRdb re-analysed the 5' RACE reads in MiXCR, keeping a single row per CDR3 protein. Of some 310,000 distinct CDR3 sequences listed, 20% to 25% are singletons. The sample consisted of PBMCs or a T cell subset sorted from them (not recorded which). The chain carries TRBV5-1 and TRBJ2-1; possible D gene TRBD1, 7 bases. The TCR was taken from a man between 18 and 35 years old who had mild COVID-19 (a few samples of this study predate the infection). Cell type and time point are not known. As DNA, the CDR3 is TGCGCCAGCAGCTTGGATCTTTGGCAGGGGGGCGATGAGCAGTTCTTC. This translates into CASSLDLWQGGDEQFF.